The entry that follows covers one TCR beta chain sequence. The antigen this receptor binds is unknown. Base qualities are not recorded, but no much larger clone differs from it by a single base. The source of the sample is a study of T cell changes during pregnancy in multiple sclerosis (dated by TCRdb to between 2018 and 2021). With respect to the entire study: The study looked at changes in the T cell repertoire across pregnancy in women with multiple sclerosis.

CDR1 and CDR2 are drawn from the germline V gene (reference sequence): SGHKS, YYEKEE. The CDR3 spans 15 residues, from the cysteine through the phenylalanine. Of all the DNA, just the CDR3 is kept, 45 bases in frame from base 1. The trim is 3 bases for V and 1 base for J, with a gap of 14 bases between the germline ends. Library preparation was by the immunoSEQ multiplex PCR assay. In its TCRdb copy, this immuneACCESS table keeps in-frame sequences only and misses some clones. Where compared with another copy, unresolved V genes explain less than half of these, and the others have no known cause. The sample table contains around 95,000 clones; only one count was recorded for over 80% of them. The ten largest account for 1.5% to 2.5% of the sample.

The TCR originated in a female donor with multiple sclerosis, enrolled in a pregnancy study. Here the sequenced sample was peripheral blood, taken after pregnancy. The chain uses TRBV5-5 and TRBJ2-7; D gene: possibly TRBD1, on 5 matching bases. The CDR3 protein sequence reads: CASSSSWGASYEQYF. The DNA sequence follows: TGTGCCAGCAGCTCGTCGTGGGGCGCGTCCTACGAGCAGTACTTC. Beyond the CDR3, the reference TRBV5-5 and TRBJ2-7 genes provide the residues; the full variable domain reads: DAGVTQSPTHLIKTRGQQVTLRCSPISGHKSVSWYQQVLGQGPQFIFQYYEKEERGRGNFPDRFSARQFPNYSSELNVNALLLGDSALYLCASSSSWGASYEQYFGPGTRLTVT.